These 32 T cell receptor beta chains were all obtained from the same sample, sequenced in a study of PD-1 blockade in classical Hodgkin lymphoma. Time point denoted: cycle 4 day 1 (C4D1), after more than five weeks of nivolumab. Autologous stem cell transplantation was followed by relapse in every patient, and brentuximab vedotin exposure varied. Method: immunoSEQ multiplex PCR; TCRdb's copy keeps in-frame clones and lacks some. Of under 50,000 clones in the sample, around 64% were seen once. Sample: peripheral blood mononuclear cells (PBMCs), taken before the fourth cycle of nivolumab. The receptors here all came from a human donor with classical Hodgkin lymphoma.

The J gene is TRBJ1-1, the V gene TRBV30; D is undetermined. CDR3 length equals 14 residues. V was shortened by 1 base and J by 4 bases, with 13 bases between the two germline ends. CDR1 and CDR2 from the germline V gene are GTSNPN and SVGIG (reference sequence). In nucleotides, the CDR3 is TGTGCCTGGAGTGCCTCAACGGCGCGCACTGAAGCTTTCTTT. Translating gives CAWSASTARTEAFF.

This clone was seen ten or more times. The rearrangement uses TRBV4-3 and TRBJ2-3; 8 nucleotides line up with TRBD2. Per germline, CDR1 LGHNA and CDR2 YSLEER. Unmatched junction bases numbered 19, after V lost 3 bases and J lost 5 bases. This CDR3 contains 19 residues. CDR3 DNA: TGCGCCAGCAGCCAGGAGCACCCATCGGTAGCGGGGCAAGAAGATACGCAGTATTTT. This translates into CASSQEHPSVAGQEDTQYF.

J is TRBJ2-7 and V is TRBV5-1; TRBD1 is a possible D gene (6 bases). The CDR3 sequence is 14 residues long. The germline CDR1 and CDR2 sequences are SGHRS and YFSETQ. The V and J ends lost 3 bases and 7 bases respectively, with 17 bases between them. The CDR3 here is CASSSGRGQEEQYF. In DNA form, the CDR3 reads TGCGCCAGCAGCTCGGGCAGGGGACAAGAAGAGCAGTACTTC.

This clone appeared once. The rearrangement uses TRBV7-2 and TRBJ1-5, with D tentatively TRBD1 (6 bases). CDR1 is SGHTA, CDR2 FQGNSA, per germline. There are 13 residues in the CDR3. V lost 3 bases and J 8 bases, leaving 11 bases between the germline ends. The CDR3: CASSFHREEPQHF. The CDR3 bases are TGTGCCAGCAGCTTTCACAGGGAGGAGCCCCAGCATTTT.

Turning to this clone: The sample contains more than one DNA sequence encoding this CDR3. This chain links TRBV18 with TRBJ2-2; D may be TRBD1 or TRBD2 (5 bases each). V was cut by 6 bases and J by 1 base, with 12 bases left in between. This CDR3 region has 15 residues. Germline V CDR1 and CDR2: KGHSH, LQKENI. CDR3 loop: CASSPGTVNTGELFF. CDR3 DNA: TGTGCCAGCTCGCCCGGGACGGTGAACACCGGGGAGCTGTTTTTT.

This clone is medium-sized (0.01 to 0.1%) within its sample. The CDR3 DNA sequence: TGTGCCAGCAGTGTTACAGGGGCTGAGACCCAGTACTTC. It codes for CASSVTGAETQYF. The rearrangement links TRBV2 to TRBJ2-5; 7 bases are a match to TRBD1. This CDR3 contains 13 residues. The ends lost 4 bases at V and 5 bases at J; junction bases unmatched: 4. The germline gives CDR1 SNHLY, CDR2 FYNNEI.

This clone turned up a few times. The V and J genes are TRBV2 and TRBJ1-4; 7 bases match TRBD1. J lost 6 bases, V lost 10 bases, and 2 bases had no gene match. The CDR3 sequence is 11 residues long. In germline, CDR1 is SNHLY, CDR2 FYNNEI. Written as DNA, the CDR3 is TGTGCCACAGGACAGGATGAAAAACTGTTTTTT. Its protein is CATGQDEKLFF.

The chain carries TRBV7-7 and TRBJ2-5; 9 bases align to TRBD1. The germline V gene encodes CDR1 SSHAT and CDR2 FNYEAQ (reference sequence). The V gene end was trimmed by 5 bases and the J gene end by 6 bases; junction bases not matched to a gene: 7. CDR3 length: 14 amino acids. The CDR3: CASSPGTGQKTQYF. DNA for the CDR3: TGTGCCAGCAGCCCGGGGACAGGGCAAAAGACCCAGTACTTC.

V is TRBV7-2 and J is TRBJ1-2; the D gene is possibly TRBD1 (6 bases). CDR3 length: 14 residues. Germline V gene data show CDR1 as SGHTA and CDR2 as FQGNSA. V lost 4 bases and J lost 2, with 11 bases in between. The CDR3 DNA sequence: TGTGCCAGCAGCTATAAGGACAGAAACTATGGCTACACCTTC. It codes for CASSYKDRNYGYTF.

The chain has TRBV18 and TRBJ2-5; TRBD2 matches at 9 bases. Germline V gives CDR1 KGHSH, CDR2 LQKENI. This CDR3 comprises 13 residues. V lost 3 bases to trimming and J lost 5 bases; unmatched junction nucleotides: 1. CDR3 in DNA: TGTGCCAGCTCACCTGGGACTAGCGAGACCCAGTACTTC. Translating gives CASSPGTSETQYF. Using reference TRBV18 and TRBJ2-5 for the parts outside the CDR3, the full variable domain is NAGVMQNPRHLVRRRGQEARLRCSPMKGHSHVYWYRQLPEEGLKFMVYLQKENIIDESGMPKERFSAEFPKEGPSILRIQQVVRGDSAAYFCASSPGTSETQYFGPGTRLLVL.

Points on this clone: This CDR3 is also generated by other DNA sequences in the sample. This rearrangement joins TRBV6-5 to TRBJ2-5; no reliable D call. The CDR3 has 14 residues. CDR1 MNHEY and CDR2 SVGAGI come from the germline V gene. The V gene lost 0 bases and the J gene lost 1 base, with 6 bases spanning the gap. This CDR3 reads CASSYSRLQETQYF. Here the CDR3 DNA reads TGTGCCAGCAGTTACTCGAGGCTCCAAGAGACCCAGTACTTC.

This rearrangement joins TRBV5-1 to TRBJ2-2; D gene uncertain. Trimming removed 5 bases from V and 0 bases from J, with 5 bases in between. CDR1 and CDR2 (germline): SGHRS, YFSETQ. The CDR3 is 13 residues long. The chain's CDR3 is CASRPTNTGELFF. DNA of the CDR3: TGCGCCAGCAGGCCGACGAACACCGGGGAGCTGTTTTTT.

The chain carries TRBV30 and TRBJ1-3; the D is unclear. The V end was cut by 2 bases, the J end by 7 bases, with 9 bases between. Germline CDR1 and CDR2: GTSNPN and SVGIG (reference sequence). The CDR3 length is 12 residues. For the CDR3, the DNA is TGTGCCTGGAGTTTACAGCCCAACACCATATATTTT. It specifies CAWSLQPNTIYF.

The chain employs TRBV9 and TRBJ2-5, with D hard to call. Per germline, CDR1 SGDLS and CDR2 YYNGEE. V gave up 0 bases and J gave up 2 bases, with 14 bases separating them. This CDR3 region has 16 residues. This chain's CDR3 is CASSVGGTTRQETQYF. In DNA, the CDR3 is TGTGCCAGCAGCGTAGGGGGAACTACTCGACAAGAGACCCAGTACTTC.

This clone is labeled medium-sized (0.01 to 0.1%). The chain combines TRBV28 with TRBJ1-2; D remains unclear. CDR1 MDHEN and CDR2 SYDVKM come from the germline V gene. The CDR3 sequence is 14 residues long. V shed 7 bases and J shed 3 bases, with 15 bases lying between them. The CDR3, as DNA: TGTGCCAGCACCGTCGGTCGGTCGGACTATGGCTACACCTTC. Translated: CASTVGRSDYGYTF.

V and J are TRBV11-3 and TRBJ2-5; TRBD2 agrees at 8 bases. Looked up from germline, CDR1 is SGHNT and CDR2 is YENEEA. The junction had 8 bases not matched to a gene; V was cut back by 3 bases and J by 5 bases. The CDR3 extends over 15 amino acids. CDR3 bases: TGTGCCAGCAGCTTGGATGGGACTAGGGGGGAGACCCAGTACTTC. Its translation is CASSLDGTRGETQYF.

J is TRBJ1-4 and V is TRBV6-5, with no clear D. V shed 2 bases and J shed 2 bases, with 6 bases lying between them. CDR1 is MNHEY and CDR2 is SVGAGI in the germline V gene. This CDR3 has 14 amino acids. The CDR3 is CASSYRRTNEKLFF. In nucleotides, the CDR3 is TGTGCCAGCAGTTACAGACGTACTAATGAAAAACTGTTTTTT.

The gene calls are TRBV7-2 and TRBJ1-2; D call uncertain. The CDR3 is 14 residues long. Trimming left V 3 bases short and J 5 bases short, with 13 bases between. Germline V CDR1 and CDR2: SGHTA, FQGNSA. CDR3 protein: CASSLGLLTYGYTF. In DNA form, the CDR3 reads TGTGCCAGCAGCTTGGGTCTCCTTACATATGGCTACACCTTC.

The chain links TRBV28 to TRBJ2-7, with TRBD1 identical over 11 bases. The junction had 14 bases not matched to a gene; V was cut back by 8 bases and J by 2 bases. The CDR3 spans 17 residues. Germline V gene data show CDR1 as MDHEN and CDR2 as SYDVKM. CDR3 amino acids: CASLGTGGTGGAYEQYF. The CDR3, as DNA: TGTGCCAGCCTGGGGACAGGGGGAACGGGTGGTGCCTACGAGCAGTACTTC.

This clone was detected only a few times. This chain connects TRBV7-2 to TRBJ2-3, with D possibly TRBD1 on 6 matching bases. CDR3 size: 15 residues. The germline V gene has CDR1 SGHTA and CDR2 FQGNSA. With 6 bases removed from V and 2 bases from J, the gap between germline ends came to 15 bases. The CDR3 nucleotides are TGTGCCAGCAGTTCCGGACAGATCTTCACAGATACGCAGTATTTT. It codes for CASSSGQIFTDTQYF.

This clone was recorded a few times. The rearrangement joins TRBV9 to TRBJ2-7; tentative D call: TRBD2 (5 bases). The CDR3 is 14 amino acids. The V gene lost 0 bases and the J gene lost 0 bases, with 7 bases spanning the gap. Per the germline V gene, CDR1 is SGDLS and CDR2 is YYNGEE. CDR3 nucleotide sequence: TGTGCCAGCAGCGTAGGAGGGTCCTCCTACGAGCAGTACTTC. Encoded protein: CASSVGGSSYEQYF.

This clone was picked up a small number of times. This chain uses TRBV4-1 with TRBJ1-6, with D perhaps matching TRBD1 (6 bases). The CDR3 covers 16 residues. Germline CDR1 is MGHRA and CDR2 is YSYEKL. V lost 0 bases and J 10 bases, leaving 16 bases between the germline ends. The CDR3 region is CASSQEATGLLSPLHF. DNA of the CDR3: TGCGCCAGCAGCCAAGAGGCGACAGGCCTTCTGTCACCCCTCCACTTT.

This clone was counted a few times. The chain carries TRBV1 and TRBJ2-7; the DNA was not used to check the table's D call, TRBD1. TRBV1 is reported as a pseudogene. There are 15 residues in the CDR3. The CDR3 reads CTSSQDGTAPYEQYF. DNA of the CDR3: TGCACCAGCAGCCAAGATGGGACAGCTCCCTACGAGCAGTACTTC.

This clone was seen a few times. The genes are TRBV6-5 and TRBJ1-2, with D possibly being TRBD1 (6 bases). The CDR3 runs to 12 residues. With 4 bases removed from V and 7 bases from J, the gap between germline ends came to 10 bases. Per germline, CDR1 MNHEY and CDR2 SVGAGI. The CDR3 loop reads CASSSQGPGYTF. The CDR3 DNA sequence: TGTGCCAGCAGTTCACAGGGACCTGGCTACACCTTC.

The rearrangement uses TRBV6-5 and TRBJ2-7; tentative D call: TRBD2 (5 bases). The CDR3 is 13 residues long. V lost 5 bases and J lost 3, with 11 bases in between. Germline loops: CDR1 MNHEY, CDR2 SVGAGI. As DNA, the CDR3 is TGTGCCAGCAGTCCAGCCGCGGGCTACGAGCAGTACTTC. Translation gives CASSPAAGYEQYF.

CDR3 coding DNA: TGTGCCAGCAGTATCGTAGGGTCCGGCACAGATACGCAGTATTTT. Translating gives CASSIVGSGTDTQYF. The chain couples TRBV28 to TRBJ2-3; D not resolved. Germline V gene sequence: CDR1 MDHEN, CDR2 SYDVKM. Deletions cut 5 bases from V and 1 base from J, with 13 bases between. This CDR3 has 15 residues.

This rearrangement joins TRBV5-6 to TRBJ1-2; the match to TRBD1 covers 8 bases. The ends lost 4 bases at V and 4 bases at J; junction bases unmatched: 6. Germline CDR1 reads SGHDT; CDR2 reads YYEEEE. CDR3 size: 14 residues. CDR3 region: CASSLGQGIYGYTF. The CDR3 DNA reads TGTGCCAGCAGCCTCGGACAGGGCATCTATGGCTACACCTTC.

The chain links TRBV4-3 to TRBJ1-3; D is perhaps TRBD1 (6 bases). The germline V gene encodes CDR1 LGHNA and CDR2 YSLEER. The V end lost 1 base, the J end lost 7 bases, and 11 bases lay between the germline ends. The CDR3 runs 14 residues. CDR3 in DNA: TGCGCCAGCAGCCAAGCAGGGGATGGCAACACCATATATTTT. Protein sequence: CASSQAGDGNTIYF.

On this clone itself: Other DNA sequences within the sample encode an identical CDR3. The chain links TRBV7-9 to TRBJ2-3; TRBD1 matches at 7 bases. This CDR3 contains 14 residues. From germline, CDR1 is SEHNR and CDR2 FQNEAQ (reference sequence). The trim removed 2 bases at V and 3 bases at J, leaving 2 bases unmatched. CDR3 residues: CASSLTRGTDTQYF. The CDR3 nucleotides read TGTGCCAGCAGCTTAACCAGGGGGACAGATACGCAGTATTTT. The full variable domain, its missing parts supplied by reference TRBV7-9 and TRBJ2-3, is DTGVSQNPRHKITKRGQNVTFRCDPISEHNRLYWYRQTLGQGPEFLTYFQNEAQLEKSRLLSDRFSAERPKGSFSTLEIQRTEQGDSAMYLCASSLTRGTDTQYFGPGTRLTVL.

The CDR3 bases are TGTGCCAGCCTTAAGAACGCGGCCCTCGGAAACACCATATATTTT. Translated, it gives CASLKNAALGNTIYF. The chain combines TRBV28 with TRBJ1-3; D is undetermined. This CDR3 region has 15 residues. Trimming left V 8 bases short and J 4 bases short, with 18 bases between. Germline V gene data show CDR1 as MDHEN and CDR2 as SYDVKM.

The chain recombines TRBV30 with TRBJ2-7, with D unresolved. Germline V gives CDR1 GTSNPN, CDR2 SVGIG (reference sequence). V gave up 5 bases and J gave up 0 bases, with 11 bases separating them. This CDR3 spans 13 amino acids. The CDR3 DNA follows: TGTGCCTGGGCCTTGGGTTCCTCCTACGAGCAGTACTTC. Its protein product is CAWALGSSYEQYF.

The genes are TRBV20-1 and TRBJ2-5; D gene ambiguous. The CDR3 spans 11 residues. Trimming removed 2 bases at V and 4 bases at J, with 5 bases between. Germline values: CDR1 DFQATT, CDR2 SNEGSKA (reference sequence). CDR3 nucleotides: TGCAGTGCTAGATCAGCAGAGACCCAGTACTTC. As protein: CSARSAETQYF.